The 25 T cell receptor beta chains reported below all come from one sample, sequenced in a study of blood T cell repertoires in COVID-19. Here immunoSEQ multiplex PCR was the method, and the copy in TCRdb shows in-frame clones only, minus some. The top ten clones hold roughly 4.6% of a sample with about 200,000 clones, just under 85% of them seen once. Material for sequencing was peripheral blood. The receptor source for this set is a woman aged 70 to 79 with active or convalescent COVID-19.

This chain joins TRBV29-1 and TRBJ1-3, with TRBD1 as a possible D gene (5 bases). V shed 7 bases and J shed 4 bases, with 14 bases lying between them. Looked up from germline, CDR1 is SQVTM and CDR2 is ANQGSEA. The CDR3 is 13 residues long. CDR3 protein: CSASGAAGNTIYF. DNA for the CDR3: TGCAGCGCCAGTGGGGCTGCAGGAAACACCATATATTTT.

The chain joins TRBV5-1 to TRBJ2-7, with TRBD1 as a possible D gene (6 bases). Per the germline V gene, CDR1 is SGHRS and CDR2 is YFSETQ. This CDR3 contains 18 residues. V was cut by 2 bases and J by 2 bases, with 23 bases left in between. CDR3: CASSFPMRTGTSPYEQYF. CDR3 nucleotides: TGCGCCAGCAGCTTCCCGATGAGAACCGGGACATCCCCCTACGAGCAGTACTTC. The whole variable domain, filled in from reference TRBV5-1 and TRBJ2-7, reads KAGVTQTPRYLIKTRGQQVTLSCSPISGHRSVSWYQQTPGQGLQFLFEYFSETQRNKGNFPGRFSGRQFSNSRSEMNVSTLELGDSALYLCASSFPMRTGTSPYEQYFGPGTRLTVT.

The chain joins TRBV25-1 to TRBJ1-1; a possible D gene is TRBD1 (5 bases). Germline-derived CDR1 and CDR2 are MGHDK and SYGVNS. CDR3 length: 15 amino acids. V was cut by 8 bases and J by 1 base, with 17 bases left in between. The CDR3 loop is CASVSRATKNTEAFF. CDR3 DNA: TGTGCCAGCGTCTCCAGGGCGACGAAGAACACTGAAGCTTTCTTT. Complete variable domain (other parts from reference TRBV25-1 and TRBJ1-1): EADIYQTPRYLVIGTGKKITLECSQTMGHDKMYWYQQDPGMELHLIHYSYGVNSTEKGDLSSESTVSRIRTEHFPLTLESARPSHTSQYLCASVSRATKNTEAFFGQGTRLTVV.

This clone was observed a single time. The CDR3 reads CASSLGPQETQYF. The CDR3, as DNA: TGCGCCAGCAGCTTGGGGCCCCAAGAGACCCAGTACTTC. V gene TRBV5-1 combines with J gene TRBJ2-5, with no clear D. This CDR3 is built from 13 residues. V was trimmed by 0 bases and J by 1 base, leaving 4 bases between them. Germline V gene data show CDR1 as SGHRS and CDR2 as YFSETQ.

The J gene is TRBJ2-3, the V gene TRBV15, with a weak D call TRBD2 (6 bases). V lost 1 base, J lost 4 bases, and 12 bases lay in between. The CDR3 sequence is 15 residues long. Germline-derived CDR1 and CDR2 are LNHNV and YYDKDF (reference sequence). The CDR3 region is CATSRGAGWADTQYF. CDR3 coding DNA: TGTGCCACCAGCAGAGGGGCGGGGTGGGCAGATACGCAGTATTTT.

The V gene is TRBV28, the J gene TRBJ1-2; tentatively, D is TRBD1 (5 bases). Trimming removed 5 bases from V and 8 bases from J, with 15 bases in between. Germline V CDR1 and CDR2: MDHEN, SYDVKM. The CDR3 is 13 amino acids. The chain's CDR3 is CASSPGTLEGYTF. The DNA of the CDR3 is TGTGCCAGCAGTCCCGGGACTTTGGAAGGCTACACCTTC.

V is TRBV7-9 and J is TRBJ2-3; D call uncertain. Germline loops: CDR1 SEHNR, CDR2 FQNEAQ (reference sequence). Trimming pared 2 bases from V and 2 bases from J, leaving 8 bases between. This CDR3 is 14 amino acids long. CDR3 DNA sequence: TGTGCCAGCAGCTTATTTGAGAACACAGATACGCAGTATTTT. This translates into CASSLFENTDTQYF.

This rearrangement joins TRBV12-3 or TRBV12-4 to TRBJ2-5; maybe TRBD2 (5 bases). The ends were cut back, 2 bases at V and 10 bases at J, with 14 bases in the middle. This CDR3 has 13 amino acids. The CDR3, as DNA: TGTGCCAGCAGTTTAAGGTCTGCCGAGGGCCAGTACTTC. This sequence encodes CASSLRSAEGQYF.

The rearrangement uses TRBV19 and TRBJ1-1; 7 bases are a match to TRBD1. The CDR3 spans 14 residues. CDR1 is LNHDA, CDR2 SQIVND, per germline (reference sequence). The V and J ends lost 4 bases and 2 bases, in that order; junction bases with no gene match: 4. CDR3 residues: CASSNRGENTEAFF. The CDR3 nucleotides read TGTGCCAGTAGTAACAGGGGAGAAAACACTGAAGCTTTCTTT.

The rearrangement links TRBV18 to TRBJ2-1, with a tentative D call TRBD2 (6 bases). The germline V gene has CDR1 KGHSH and CDR2 LQKENI. Trimming took off 0 bases at V and 4 bases at J, with 7 bases between the two ends. There are 14 residues in the CDR3. CDR3 sequence (DNA): TGTGCCAGCTCACCACCGGGAGGATACAATGAGCAGTTCTTC. Its protein product is CASSPPGGYNEQFF.

V and J are TRBV16 and TRBJ2-7, with D hard to call. Germline values: CDR1 KGHSY, CDR2 FQNENV. V was trimmed by 1 base and J by 5 bases, leaving 9 bases between them. The CDR3 sequence is 13 residues long. The CDR3 sequence is CASSQLYGDEQYF. CDR3 coding DNA: TGTGCCAGCAGCCAATTGTACGGTGACGAGCAGTACTTC.

V gene TRBV7-9 combines with J gene TRBJ2-7; maybe TRBD2 (5 bases). V was shortened by 2 bases and J by 1 base, with 9 bases between the two germline ends. There are 14 residues in the CDR3. Germline CDR1 and CDR2: SEHNR and FQNEAQ (reference sequence). The CDR3 protein is CASSLSGGSYEQYF. The CDR3 bases are TGTGCCAGCAGCTTAAGCGGAGGTTCCTACGAGCAGTACTTC.

This sequence joins TRBV7-9 and TRBJ2-3; D might be TRBD1 (6 bases). CDR3 length: 14 amino acids. The V end lost 2 bases, the J end lost 2 bases, and 8 bases lay between the germline ends. Germline lookup yields CDR1 SEHNR and CDR2 FQNEAQ (reference sequence). The CDR3: CASSLTGFTDTQYF. The DNA for the CDR3 is TGTGCCAGCAGCTTAACAGGGTTCACAGATACGCAGTATTTT.

CDR3 protein: CASSETAMNTEAFF. The CDR3 DNA follows: TGCGCCAGCAGTGAGACAGCAATGAACACTGAAGCTTTCTTT. This chain links TRBV10-1 with TRBJ1-1; D gene uncertain. The CDR3 sequence is 14 residues long. Germline V lookup: CDR1 WNHNN, CDR2 SYGVQD (reference sequence). V lost 2 bases and J lost 0, with 7 bases in between.

The chain is built from TRBV3-1 (or the pseudogene TRBV3-2) and TRBJ1-2, with a possible D match to TRBD1 (6 bases). Germline V lookup: CDR1 LGHDT, CDR2 YNNKEL (reference sequence). The ends were cut back, 0 bases at V and 7 bases at J, with 12 bases in the middle. CDR3 size: 14 residues. This CDR3 reads CASSQEEQGGGYTF. The DNA of the CDR3 is TGTGCCAGCAGCCAAGAAGAACAGGGTGGTGGCTACACCTTC.

This clone is a singleton in its sample. This rearrangement joins TRBV24-1 to TRBJ2-1; 9 bases agree with TRBD1. The CDR3 consists of 16 residues. Germline-derived CDR1 and CDR2 are KGHDR and SFDVKD. The V segment lost 4 bases and the J segment 6 bases; nucleotides outside the gene matches: 9. This CDR3 is CATSDTGTGLLNEQFF. The CDR3 DNA follows: TGTGCCACCAGTGACACCGGGACAGGGCTACTCAATGAGCAGTTCTTC.

This rearrangement joins TRBV27 to TRBJ2-1; D is perhaps TRBD2 (5 bases). The CDR3 covers 14 residues. Germline CDR1 and CDR2: MNHEY and SMNVEV (reference sequence). V lost 2 bases and J 5 bases, leaving 10 bases between the germline ends. As DNA, the CDR3 is TGTGCCAGCAGTTTAGGGAGATCCGACAATGAGCAGTTCTTC. This sequence encodes CASSLGRSDNEQFF.

The chain is built from TRBV19 and TRBJ2-2; the D gene is possibly TRBD2 (6 bases). The CDR3 contains 14 residues. Germline V gives CDR1 LNHDA, CDR2 SQIVND (reference sequence). V lost 2 bases, J lost 3 bases, and 7 bases lay in between. In DNA form, the CDR3 reads TGTGCCAGTAGTATACGGAGGGACACCGGGGAGCTGTTTTTT. Its protein is CASSIRRDTGELFF.

The V call is TRBV4-2, the J call TRBJ2-5, with D perhaps matching TRBD2 (6 bases). The CDR3 sequence is 14 residues long. Germline loops: CDR1 LGHNA, CDR2 YNFKEQ. V was shortened by 0 bases and J by 9 bases, with 14 bases between the two germline ends. CDR3 in amino acids: CASSQDLGRMAQYF. In nucleotides, the CDR3 is TGTGCCAGCAGCCAAGATCTGGGGAGGATGGCCCAGTACTTC.

The chain couples TRBV9 to TRBJ2-1, with 9 bases identical to TRBD2. J lost 2 bases, V lost 3 bases, and 3 bases had no gene match. The CDR3 runs to 15 residues. Germline CDR1 reads SGDLS; CDR2 reads YYNGEE. The CDR3 reads CASSGSGSTYNEQFF. The DNA for the CDR3 is TGTGCCAGCAGCGGTAGCGGGAGTACCTACAATGAGCAGTTCTTC.

The table lists this clone with a count of one. The rearrangement uses TRBV6-6 and TRBJ1-1, with D tentatively TRBD1 (5 bases). The CDR3 loop spans 15 amino acids. From germline, CDR1 is MNHNY and CDR2 SVGAGI (reference sequence). V was pared by 2 bases and J by 4 bases, with 14 bases between. DNA of the CDR3: TGTGCCAGCAGTTACGCCCCAGGGAGGGGCACTGAAGCTTTCTTT. Translated: CASSYAPGRGTEAFF.

The genes are TRBV2 and TRBJ2-5; 9 positions match TRBD1. CDR1 is SNHLY and CDR2 is FYNNEI in the germline V gene. The trim removed 4 bases at V and 6 bases at J, leaving 15 bases unmatched. The CDR3 runs 17 residues. CDR3 in amino acids: CASSGGGTGSLRQTQYF. The CDR3 coding sequence is TGTGCCAGCAGTGGGGGGGGGACAGGGAGCCTGCGGCAGACCCAGTACTTC.

The genes are TRBV2 and TRBJ1-5, with 9 nucleotides matching TRBD1. Per the germline V gene, CDR1 is SNHLY and CDR2 is FYNNEI. This CDR3 is 15 amino acids long. V trimming: 8 bases; J trimming: 1 base; junction bases outside the gene matches: 6. The CDR3 here is CASQNTGGSNQPQHF. In DNA form, the CDR3 reads TGTGCCAGCCAGAATACAGGGGGCAGCAATCAGCCCCAGCATTTT. Variable domain in full (rest from reference TRBV2 and TRBJ1-5): EPEVTQTPSHQVTQMGQEVILRCVPISNHLYFYWYRQILGQKVEFLVSFYNNEISEKSEIFDDQFSVERPDGSNFTLKIRSTKLEDSAMYFCASQNTGGSNQPQHFGDGTRLSIL.

The chain combines TRBV19 with TRBJ1-1; 9 bases match TRBD1. The CDR3 runs to 14 residues. The V gene end was trimmed by 4 bases and the J gene end by 3 bases; junction bases not matched to a gene: 3. In germline, CDR1 is LNHDA, CDR2 SQIVND (reference sequence). CDR3 region: CASSKTGGDTEAFF. CDR3 in DNA: TGTGCCAGTAGTAAGACAGGGGGGGACACTGAAGCTTTCTTT.

The chain uses TRBV5-6 and TRBJ1-2; maybe TRBD1 (6 bases). Trimming took 1 base from V and 4 from J, leaving 8 bases between them. Germline V CDR1 and CDR2: SGHDT, YYEEEE. This CDR3 has 13 residues. The CDR3, as DNA: TGTGCCAGCAGCTTGCAGGGGTCCTATGGCTACACCTTC. Translated: CASSLQGSYGYTF.